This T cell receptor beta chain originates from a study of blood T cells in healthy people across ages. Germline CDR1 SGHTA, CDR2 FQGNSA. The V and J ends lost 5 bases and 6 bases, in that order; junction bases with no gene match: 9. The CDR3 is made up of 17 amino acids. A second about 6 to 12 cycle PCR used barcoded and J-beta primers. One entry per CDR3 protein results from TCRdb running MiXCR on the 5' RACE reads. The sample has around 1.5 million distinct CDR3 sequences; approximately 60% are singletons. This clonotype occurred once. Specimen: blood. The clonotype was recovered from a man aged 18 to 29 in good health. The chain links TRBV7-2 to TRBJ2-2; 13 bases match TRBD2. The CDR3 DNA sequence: TGTGCCAGCAGCGCATCCGGGACTAGCGGGATCTCCGGGGAGCTGTTTTTT. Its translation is CASSASGTSGISGELFF.